Presented here are 18 T cell receptor beta chains from one specimen sequenced in a study of tumor-infiltrating lymphocytes in localized non-small cell lung cancer. The assay was immunoSEQ multiplex PCR, and TCRdb's table has in-frame clones only and misses some. In the table there are about 7,200 clones, 71% of which are singletons. Input material: lung tumor tissue. These receptors were taken from a human donor with non-small cell lung cancer.

J is TRBJ1-1 and V is TRBV6-5; TRBD1 matches at 7 bases. The CDR3 runs to 14 residues. CDR1 and CDR2 from the germline V gene are MNHEY and SVGAGI. J lost 3 bases, V lost 6 bases, and 7 bases had no gene match. The CDR3 DNA sequence: TGTGCCAGCAGGACGGGACAGAAGGACACTGAAGCTTTCTTT. It encodes CASRTGQKDTEAFF.

This chain connects TRBV27 to TRBJ1-2, with D unresolved. CDR1 is MNHEY, CDR2 SMNVEV, per germline (reference sequence). The V end lost 2 bases, the J end lost 6 bases, and 10 bases lay between the germline ends. The length of the CDR3 is 13 residues. The CDR3 sequence: CASSLGPTDGYTF. The CDR3 coding sequence is TGTGCCAGCAGTTTAGGCCCGACGGATGGCTACACCTTC.

This clone showed up just a few times. V usage is TRBV5-1 and J usage is TRBJ1-2; the match to TRBD1 covers 7 bases. CDR1 is SGHRS and CDR2 is YFSETQ in the germline V gene. This CDR3 is 13 amino acids long. Trimming took 4 bases from V and 6 from J; bases not matched to a gene: 6. The CDR3 here is CASSPTGTDGYTF. In DNA form, the CDR3 reads TGCGCCAGCAGCCCGACCGGGACAGATGGCTACACCTTC.

The chain has TRBV28 and TRBJ1-5; TRBD1 might be the D (6 bases). The length of the CDR3 is 15 residues. V was cut by 6 bases and J by 2 bases, with 14 bases left in between. CDR1 and CDR2 (germline): MDHEN, SYDVKM. The CDR3 loop is CASRDSFSGNQPQHF. CDR3 bases: TGTGCCAGCAGGGACAGTTTTTCGGGCAATCAGCCCCAGCATTTT.

This clone was counted between two and nine times. The V call is TRBV7-8, the J call TRBJ1-6; no reliable D call. This CDR3 has 15 residues. Trimming left V 4 bases short and J 0 bases short, with 7 bases between. Per the germline V gene, CDR1 is SGHVS and CDR2 is FQNEAQ. This chain's CDR3 is CASSSVGSYNSPLHF. In DNA, the CDR3 is TGTGCCAGCAGCTCGGTCGGCTCCTATAATTCACCCCTCCACTTT.

The V call is TRBV19, the J call TRBJ1-6; D possibly corresponds to TRBD1 (5 bases). V was trimmed by 5 bases and J by 5 bases, leaving 19 bases between them. Germline CDR1 is LNHDA and CDR2 is SQIVND (reference sequence). CDR3 length: 17 amino acids. CDR3: CASSGDRTGIHNSPLHF. The CDR3 region has the DNA TGTGCCAGTAGTGGGGACCGCACAGGCATCCATAATTCACCCCTCCACTTT.

The chain couples TRBV7-3 to TRBJ2-3; D ambiguous. V lost 2 bases and J 6 bases, leaving 9 bases between the germline ends. Germline assignment: CDR1 SGHTA and CDR2 FQGTGA. The CDR3 has 13 amino acids. The CDR3 DNA follows: TGTGCCAGCAGCTTAGGAGTTCCGGATACGCAGTATTTT. Its translation: CASSLGVPDTQYF.

V gene TRBV6-1 combines with J gene TRBJ1-5; the D is unclear. The CDR3 is 13 residues long. Germline CDR1 is MNHNS and CDR2 is SASEGT. Trimming cost V 10 bases and J 0 bases, with 10 bases left between them. CDR3 coding DNA: TGTGCCAACGGGGAACTTAGCAATCAGCCCCAGCATTTT. Translation: CANGELSNQPQHF.

The chain employs TRBV18 and TRBJ1-5, with D possibly being TRBD1 (5 bases). CDR1 and CDR2 (germline): KGHSH, LQKENI. The germline V and J ends were trimmed by 3 bases and 6 bases, with 18 bases remaining between them. The CDR3 contains 16 residues. DNA of the CDR3: TGTGCCAGCTCACCTCGGGACCGGGTTTCTGGTCAGCCCCAGCATTTT. Amino acid sequence: CASSPRDRVSGQPQHF.

This chain connects TRBV7-2 to TRBJ2-6; D might be TRBD1 (6 bases). V lost 5 bases, J lost 3 bases, and 11 bases lay in between. Germline V gene sequence: CDR1 SGHTA, CDR2 FQGNSA. The length of the CDR3 is 15 residues. In nucleotides, the CDR3 is TGTGCCAGCAGCACTCACAGGGTTGGGGCCAACGTCCTGACTTTC. Translation: CASSTHRVGANVLTF.

The chain is built from TRBV5-1 and TRBJ2-3, with unresolved D. Germline CDR1 and CDR2: SGHRS and YFSETQ. The CDR3 is 14 residues long. V shed 1 base and J shed 1 base, with 7 bases lying between them. The CDR3 spells CASSLREGTDTQYF. CDR3 nucleotides: TGCGCCAGCAGCTTGAGGGAAGGCACAGATACGCAGTATTTT.

The CDR3 here is CASSSHTGAVGSPLHF. Written as DNA, the CDR3 is TGTGCCAGCAGCTCCCATACAGGGGCCGTAGGGTCACCCCTCCACTTT. V and J are TRBV11-2 and TRBJ1-6; 7 nucleotides line up with TRBD1. Germline CDR1 SGHAT, CDR2 FQNNGV. V was clipped by 4 bases and J by 10 bases; unmatched bases: 13. The CDR3 sequence is 16 residues long.

The chain uses TRBV7-9 and TRBJ2-2; tentative D call: TRBD1 (6 bases). CDR1 is SEHNR and CDR2 is FQNEAQ in the germline V gene (reference sequence). V was trimmed by 2 bases and J by 4 bases, leaving 11 bases between them. The CDR3 runs 15 residues. The CDR3 DNA is TGTGCCAGCAGCTTATTGCAGGGGCCCACCGGGGAGCTGTTTTTT. Translation: CASSLLQGPTGELFF.

In regard to this clone: The DNA is omitted, as the CDR3 cannot be located on it reliably, and the CDR3 follows TCRdb's listing. The chain is built from TRBV5-1 and TRBJ2-5; TRBD2 is the table's D call and was not checked against the DNA. CDR1 is SGHRS, CDR2 YFSETQ, per germline. Counting both end residues, the CDR3 totals 14 amino acids. CDR3 loop: CASSSGVGVETQYF.

This chain uses TRBV15 with TRBJ1-1; D gene ambiguous. Germline CDR1 reads LNHNV; CDR2 reads YYDKDF (reference sequence). The V end was cut by 0 bases, the J end by 11 bases, with 13 bases between. This CDR3 contains 13 residues. This chain's CDR3 is CATSREGSLGAFF. Here the CDR3 DNA reads TGTGCCACCAGCAGAGAGGGCAGCCTAGGGGCTTTCTTT.

The rearrangement links TRBV11-3 to TRBJ1-6, with D possibly matching TRBD1 (6 bases). V lost 1 base, J lost 10 bases, and 8 bases lay in between. The CDR3 is 13 amino acids. CDR1 and CDR2 from the germline V gene are SGHNT and YENEEA. CDR3 DNA: TGTGCCAGCAGCTTAGGGGGGCGGTCACCCCTCCACTTT. It codes for CASSLGGRSPLHF.

The chain combines TRBV2 with TRBJ1-2; the D is unclear. CDR3 size: 14 residues. The V end lost 5 bases, the J end lost 2 bases, and 12 bases lay between the germline ends. Germline CDR1 is SNHLY and CDR2 is FYNNEI. Written as DNA, the CDR3 is TGTGCCAGCAGTTCGGAGGCAGGAAACTATGGCTACACCTTC. Its translation: CASSSEAGNYGYTF.

This chain links TRBV6-1 with TRBJ2-1; no definite D call. The CDR3 is made up of 14 amino acids. Trimming left V 3 bases short and J 5 bases short, with 11 bases between. Germline V gives CDR1 MNHNS, CDR2 SASEGT. The DNA of the CDR3 is TGTGCCAGCAGTGAGGCAGCAGTTAACAATGAGCAGTTCTTC. Translating gives CASSEAAVNNEQFF.